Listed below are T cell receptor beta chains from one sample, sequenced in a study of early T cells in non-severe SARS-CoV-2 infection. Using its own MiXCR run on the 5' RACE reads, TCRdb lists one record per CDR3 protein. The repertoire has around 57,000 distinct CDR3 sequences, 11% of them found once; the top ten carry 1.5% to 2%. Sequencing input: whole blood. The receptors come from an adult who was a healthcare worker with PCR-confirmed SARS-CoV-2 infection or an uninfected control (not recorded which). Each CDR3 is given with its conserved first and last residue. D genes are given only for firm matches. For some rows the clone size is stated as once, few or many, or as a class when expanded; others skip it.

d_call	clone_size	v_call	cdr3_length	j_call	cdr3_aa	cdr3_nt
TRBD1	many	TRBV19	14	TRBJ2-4	CASVPGQGRNIQYF	TGTGCCAGTGTCCCGGGACAGGGTCGGAACATTCAGTACTTC
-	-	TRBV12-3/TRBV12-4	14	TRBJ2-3	CASSLDVSTDTQYF	TGTGCCAGCAGTTTAGATGTGAGCACAGATACGCAGTATTTT
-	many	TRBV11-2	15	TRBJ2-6	CASGRSFSGANVLTF	TGTGCCAGCGGCAGGTCTTTCTCTGGGGCCAACGTCCTGACTTTC
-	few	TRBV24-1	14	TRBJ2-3	CASSAGTYTDTQYF	TGTGCCTCAAGTGCTGGAACTTACACAGATACGCAGTATTTT
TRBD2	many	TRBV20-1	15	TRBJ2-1	CSAITGGFSYNEQFF	TGCAGTGCTATTACGGGGGGATTCTCCTACAATGAGCAGTTCTTC
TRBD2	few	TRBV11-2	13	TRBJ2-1	CASRAGGRNEQFF	TGTGCCAGCAGGGCGGGGGGGAGGAATGAGCAGTTCTTC
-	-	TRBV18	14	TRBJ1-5	CASSPGGPDQPQHF	TGTGCCAGCTCACCGGGGGGACCAGATCAGCCCCAGCATTTT
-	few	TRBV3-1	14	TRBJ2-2	CASSRDRYTGELFF	TGTGCCAGCAGCCGCGACAGGTACACCGGGGAGCTGTTTTTT
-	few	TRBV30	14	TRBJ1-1	CAWSVPGRVAEAFF	TGTGCCTGGAGTGTACCCGGGAGGGTCGCAGAAGCTTTCTTT
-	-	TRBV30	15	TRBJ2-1	CAWSPPTNPGANPFF	TGTGCCTGGAGTCCCCCAACTAATCCCGGGGCTAATCCATTCTTC
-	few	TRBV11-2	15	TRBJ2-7	CASSPEQGMDYEQYF	TGTGCCAGCAGCCCCGAACAGGGCATGGACTACGAGCAGTACTTC
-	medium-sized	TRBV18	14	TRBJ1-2	CASSLNPGFYGYTF	TGTGCCAGCTCACTTAATCCAGGGTTCTATGGCTACACCTTC
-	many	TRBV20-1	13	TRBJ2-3	CSASTPPPDTQYF	TGCAGTGCTAGTACCCCACCCCCAGATACGCAGTATTTT
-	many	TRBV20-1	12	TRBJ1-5	CSALRRGQPQHF	TGCAGTGCCCTGCGGAGAGGCCAGCCCCAGCATTTT
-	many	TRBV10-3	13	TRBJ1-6	CAISDYTDSPLHF	TGTGCCATCAGTGATTATACGGATTCACCCCTCCACTTT
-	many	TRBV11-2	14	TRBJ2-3	CASSLADNTDTQYF	TGTGCCAGCAGCTTAGCGGACAATACAGATACGCAGTATTTT
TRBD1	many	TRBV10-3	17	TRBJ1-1	CAISDTGQGGANTEAFF	TGTGCCATCAGTGATACAGGACAGGGGGGAGCGAACACTGAAGCTTTCTTT
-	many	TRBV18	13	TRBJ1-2	CASSPPEFYGYTF	TGTGCCAGCTCACCACCAGAGTTCTATGGCTACACCTTC
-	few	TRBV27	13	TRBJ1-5	CASSLGHNQPQHF	TGTGCCAGCAGTTTGGGGCACAATCAGCCCCAGCATTTT
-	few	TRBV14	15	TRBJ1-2	CASSQELGQNYGYTF	TGTGCCAGCAGCCAGGAACTAGGACAGAATTATGGCTACACCTTC
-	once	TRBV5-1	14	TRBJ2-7	CASSLAGEPYEQYF	TGCGCCAGCAGCTTGGCCGGGGAGCCCTACGAGCAGTACTTC
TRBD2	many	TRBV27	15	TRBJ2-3	CASNRRGGGTDTQYF	TGTGCCAGCAACAGGCGGGGGGGCGGCACAGATACGCAGTATTTT
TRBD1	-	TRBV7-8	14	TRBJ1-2	CASSLNTGDYGYTF	TGTGCCAGCAGCCTAAACACAGGGGACTATGGCTACACCTTC
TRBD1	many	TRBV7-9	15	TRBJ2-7	CASSFSGTENYEQYF	TGTGCCAGCAGCTTCTCCGGGACAGAAAACTACGAGCAGTACTTC
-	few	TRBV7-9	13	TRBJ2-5	CASSPTDWETQYF	TGTGCCAGCAGCCCGACAGATTGGGAGACCCAGTACTTC
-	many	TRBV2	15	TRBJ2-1	CASSPRGTLSNEQFF	TGTGCCAGCAGTCCGAGGGGGACCCTCTCTAATGAGCAGTTCTTC
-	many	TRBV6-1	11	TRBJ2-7	CASSAHTEQYF	TGTGCCAGCAGTGCCCACACGGAGCAGTACTTC
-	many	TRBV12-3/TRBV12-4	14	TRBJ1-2	CASSPTGSVYGYTF	TGTGCCAGCAGTCCGACCGGGAGCGTCTATGGCTACACCTTC
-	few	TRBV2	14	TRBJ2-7	CASRPGTHAYEQYF	TGTGCCAGCAGACCCGGGACCCACGCCTACGAGCAGTACTTC
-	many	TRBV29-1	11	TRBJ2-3	CSVRFTDTQYF	TGCAGCGTTCGCTTCACAGATACGCAGTATTTT
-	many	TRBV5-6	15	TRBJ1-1	CASSLARGRYTEAFF	TGTGCCAGCAGCTTGGCGAGGGGCCGGTACACTGAAGCTTTCTTT
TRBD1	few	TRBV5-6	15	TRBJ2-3	CASNDPQGGINTQYF	TGTGCCAGCAACGACCCACAGGGGGGCATAAATACGCAGTATTTT
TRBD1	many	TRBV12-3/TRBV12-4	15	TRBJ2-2	CASSLARQGTGELFF	TGTGCCAGCAGTTTAGCGAGACAGGGCACCGGGGAGCTGTTTTTT
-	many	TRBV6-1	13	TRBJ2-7	CASRGDKLYEQYF	TGTGCCAGCAGAGGGGACAAGTTATACGAGCAGTACTTC
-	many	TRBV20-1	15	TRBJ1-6	CSARDRQPYNSPLHF	TGCAGTGCTAGAGATCGGCAGCCTTATAATTCACCCCTCCACTTT
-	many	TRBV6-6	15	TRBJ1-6	CASSYSEGWNSPLHF	TGTGCCAGCAGTTACTCAGAGGGGTGGAATTCACCCCTCCACTTT
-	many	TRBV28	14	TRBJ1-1	CASSLGVLPTEAFF	TGTGCCAGCAGTTTAGGAGTTCTCCCTACTGAAGCTTTCTTT
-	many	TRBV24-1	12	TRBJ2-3	CATSEGTDTQYF	TGTGCCACCAGTGAGGGGACAGATACGCAGTATTTT
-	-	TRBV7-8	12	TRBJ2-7	CASSPDLREQYF	TGTGCCAGCAGCCCCGACCTACGCGAGCAGTACTTC
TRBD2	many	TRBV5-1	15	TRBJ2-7	CASSPLAGGPYEQYF	TGCGCCAGCAGCCCGTTAGCGGGGGGGCCCTACGAGCAGTACTTC
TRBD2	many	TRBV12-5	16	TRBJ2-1	CASGSTLAGGLNEQFF	TGTGCTAGTGGTTCAACTTTAGCGGGGGGGCTAAATGAGCAGTTCTTC
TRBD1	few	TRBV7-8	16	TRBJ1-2	CASSSTLRTGRYGYTF	TGTGCCAGCAGCTCGACTCTCCGGACAGGACGCTATGGCTACACCTTC
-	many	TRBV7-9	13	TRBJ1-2	CASSFELHYGYTF	TGTGCCAGCAGCTTCGAATTACACTATGGCTACACCTTC
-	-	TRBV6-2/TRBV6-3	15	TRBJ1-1	CASSPPGTMNTEAFF	TGTGCCAGCAGCCCACCCGGGACCATGAACACTGAAGCTTTCTTT
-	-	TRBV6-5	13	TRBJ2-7	CATRQANTYEQYF	TGTGCCACCCGACAGGCAAATACCTACGAGCAGTACTTC
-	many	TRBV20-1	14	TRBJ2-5	CSAPDAFTRETQYF	TGCAGTGCTCCGGACGCTTTCACGCGGGAGACCCAGTACTTC
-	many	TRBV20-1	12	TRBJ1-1	CSATPTGLEAFF	TGCAGTGCCACCCCAACGGGATTAGAAGCTTTCTTT
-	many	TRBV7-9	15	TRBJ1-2	CASRDDLDPNYGYTF	TGTGCCAGCAGGGACGACCTGGACCCTAACTATGGCTACACCTTC
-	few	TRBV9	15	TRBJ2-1	CASSVVAGTPGEQFF	TGTGCCAGCAGCGTAGTCGCGGGGACCCCCGGGGAGCAGTTCTTC
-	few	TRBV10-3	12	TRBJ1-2	CASARTDYGYTF	TGTGCCAGCGCTCGGACAGATTATGGCTACACCTTC
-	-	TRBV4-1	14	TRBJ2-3	CASSFRLAADTQYF	TGCGCCAGCAGCTTTCGCTTGGCCGCAGATACGCAGTATTTT
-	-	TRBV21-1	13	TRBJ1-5	CAGQGVTGQPQHF	TGTGCCGGACAGGGGGTGACGGGACAGCCCCAGCATTTT
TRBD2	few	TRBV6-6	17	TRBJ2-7	CASSYSKRGGGTDEQYF	TGTGCCAGCAGTTACTCGAAACGGGGGGGAGGTACTGACGAGCAGTACTTC
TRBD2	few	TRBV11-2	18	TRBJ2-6	CASSLRLAGASGANVLTF	TGTGCCAGCAGCTTAAGACTAGCGGGGGCCTCTGGGGCCAACGTCCTGACTTTC